The source of this TCR beta chain is a study of monozygotic twins with inflammatory bowel disease (dated by TCRdb to between 2017 and 2020). In the study overall: A total of approximately 28 monozygotic twin pairs were included in the full study, comprising nine German pairs (four IBD-concordant, five IBD-discordant) and 19 IBD-discordant Danish pairs. Disease-associated traits were sought mainly through comparisons between IBD patients and their genetically identical healthy co-twins within discordant pairs. Each individual had, on average, about 151 000 unique TCRalpha sequences and 181 000 unique TCRbeta sequences available for analysis. General conclusions and limits of the study: The analysis was unable to tell different T cell subtypes apart. Because patients received different immunosuppressive treatments, the repertoires may have picked up extra background noise and variability between individuals. A decrease in TCRbeta repertoire diversity, as measured by inverse Simpson index, was observed in IBD patients compared with their healthy co-twins. Compared with healthy twins, IBD patients shared fewer clonotypes with other individuals, and the difference was most pronounced in patients with signs of disease activity. No difference in repertoire similarity was observed between concordant and discordant twins, possibly owing to limited statistical power. The results gave no support for a single strong signal or clonotype linked to IBD.

The germline V gene encodes CDR1 LGHNA and CDR2 YSLEER. The CDR3 measures 15 amino acids from cysteine to phenylalanine. Only the protein is available. An approximately 2.3 ml peripheral blood sample was drawn into PAXgene tubes per donor and stored at -80°C. Without T cell sorting, total RNA was isolated from whole blood using the PAXgene blood miRNA kit on an automated QIAcube. Peripheral blood from monozygotic twin pairs who were concordant or discordant for inflammatory bowel disease underwent deep TCRalpha and TCRbeta repertoire profiling using unique molecular barcoding. Smoking habits were recorded for all twin pairs, and individuals were classified as current, former or never smokers. In regard to this clonotype: Which antigen it targets is not known.

The protocol used for the library was 5' RACE. The input for every TCR library was around 3.5 ug of total RNA. For each sample, cDNA synthesis was carried out in eight separate reactions using SMARTScribe reverse transcriptase. During cDNA synthesis, template switching introduced unique molecular identifiers that contained a 6-nucleotide sample barcode. TCRalpha and TCRbeta cDNA was amplified in two nested PCRs of roughly 16 and 10 cycles, and bead purification was carried out after each PCR. Before amplification, cDNA was treated with uracil DNA-glycosylase and purified using the QIAquick PCR purification kit. The second PCR was the step at which Illumina TruSeq-compatible adapters and sample-specific barcodes were added. Library quality and concentration were assessed using TapeStation and Qubit, and roughly 5 ng of each library was pooled. Pooled libraries were sequenced on an Illumina HiSeq2500 single-index Rapid Run with 2 x 100 bp reads and custom sequencing primers. Per the source publication's procedure: PCR and sequencing errors were corrected by UMI-based consensus assembly using MiGEC version 1.2.6. MiXCR version 2.1.1 was used to carry out V(D)J alignment, clonotype assembly and CDR3 extraction. To normalise gene usage, clonotype sharing and MAIT/NKT TCR abundance, the analysis used the top 1000, 10 000 and 20 000 clonotypes per sample. Diversity was computed as the inverse Simpson index with the vegan R package after downsampling to 27 000 UMIs. Statistical testing used paired Mann-Whitney U tests on the discordant twin pairs and applied Benjamini-Hochberg correction for multiple testing. With the reads reprocessed by TCRdb, a single entry stands for each CDR3 protein sequence and no DNA is reported. What appears here as the V and J calls and clone size reflects TCRdb's work, not the paper's. This specimen's table enumerates 150,000 to 200,000 distinct CDR3 sequences. The ten largest clones capture 7.4% of the sample.

This receptor was taken from a human donor with ulcerative colitis or Crohn's disease, or a healthy co-twin of an affected twin (not recorded which). Sequences were obtained from blood. The sequence is built from TRBV4-3 and TRBJ2-5; TCRdb's assignment of TRBD1 cannot be checked, as there is no DNA. The CDR3: CASSQDQGELATQYF.